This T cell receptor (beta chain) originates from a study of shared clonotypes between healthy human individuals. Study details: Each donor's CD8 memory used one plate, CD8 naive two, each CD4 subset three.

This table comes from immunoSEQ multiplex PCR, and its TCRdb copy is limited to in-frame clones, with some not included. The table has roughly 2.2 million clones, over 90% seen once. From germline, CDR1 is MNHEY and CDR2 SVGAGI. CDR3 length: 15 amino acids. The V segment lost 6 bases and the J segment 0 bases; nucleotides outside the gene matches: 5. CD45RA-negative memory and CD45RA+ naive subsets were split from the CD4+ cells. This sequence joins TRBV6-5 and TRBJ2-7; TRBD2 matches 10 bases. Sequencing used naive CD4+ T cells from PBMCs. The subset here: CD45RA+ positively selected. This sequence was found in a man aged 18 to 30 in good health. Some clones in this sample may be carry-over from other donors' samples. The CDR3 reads CASRRPSGGSYEQYF. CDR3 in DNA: TGTGCCAGCAGGCGCCCTAGCGGGGGCTCCTACGAGCAGTACTTC.